This paragraph covers one T cell receptor (beta chain) sequence. The antigen is undetermined. The data derive from a study of T-cell memory formation after mild COVID-19. Across the whole study: Largely donor-specific sequence clusters came from a couple of donors.

This CDR3 region has 13 residues. V dropped 2 bases and J dropped 6 bases, with 9 bases sitting between them. CDR1 and CDR2 from the germline V gene are MNHEY and SVGAGI. Study outcomes and limitations: CD4+ contracting clones were found mainly in CM and EM, and CD8+ ones in EMRA.

TCRdb processed the 5' RACE reads anew with MiXCR; each CDR3 protein has one entry. In the table there are roughly 260,000 distinct CDR3 sequences, about a sixth of which are singletons. The chain links TRBV6-5 to TRBJ2-3, with D possibly matching TRBD2 (6 bases). The source material was PBMCs or a T cell subset sorted from them (not recorded which). This clonotype was sampled from a young man who had mild COVID-19 (a few samples of this study predate the infection). Cell type and time point are not known. CDR3: CASSYPGADTQYF. CDR3 DNA: TGTGCCAGCAGTTACCCGGGAGCCGATACGCAGTATTTT.